This TCR beta chain was documented in a study of cytomegalovirus exposure and HLA in healthy donors. Study outcomes and limitations: Later, an analysis showed that TCR beta chains associated with HLA were more clonally expanded than others that were equally common.

Primers: 60 Vbeta forward and 13 Jbeta reverse. Data came from immunoSEQ multiplex PCR; TCRdb stores just in-frame clones and leaves some out. Among 100,000 or so clones listed, approximately 82% were seen once. This clone was detected only once. Its antigen is not known. After removal of 5 bases from V and 0 bases from J, the junction contained 4 bases not matched to a gene. Germline CDR1 MNHEY, CDR2 SVGAGI. The CDR3 has 15 residues. Sequencing was done on a sample of PBMCs. The TCR originated in a man aged 40-49 years in good health and CMV-seropositive. The chain is built from TRBV6-5 and TRBJ2-5; 9 bases are shared with TRBD1. CDR3 bases: TGTGCCAGCAGTCCCTGGACAGGGGACCAAGAGACCCAGTACTTC. Translation gives CASSPWTGDQETQYF.